These 24 T cell receptor beta chains came from one sample sequenced in a study of blood T cell repertoires in COVID-19. The data were produced by immunoSEQ multiplex PCR, yet TCRdb's version contains in-frame clones alone and is incomplete. The sample consists of under 150,000 clones, 75% to 90% of them appearing once. Sequencing used peripheral blood. The receptor source for this set is a woman in her fifties or sixties who had recovered from COVID-19.

V usage is TRBV11-3 and J usage is TRBJ2-3, with 7 nucleotides matching TRBD2. The germline V gene has CDR1 SGHNT and CDR2 YENEEA. V lost 0 bases to trimming and J lost 6 bases; unmatched junction nucleotides: 9. This CDR3 spans 16 amino acids. Here the CDR3 DNA reads TGTGCCAGCAGCTTAGAGGGTCGCGGGGGATCCGATACGCAGTATTTT. It codes for CASSLEGRGGSDTQYF.

This clone was observed many times. This chain connects TRBV6-2 or TRBV6-3 to TRBJ1-1; possibly TRBD1 for D (5 bases). This CDR3 is 18 amino acids long. V lost 4 bases, J lost 1 base, and 22 bases lay in between. Germline V gives CDR1 MNHEY, CDR2 SVGEGT. The DNA for the CDR3 is TGTGCCAGCAGTTCACAGGTTAGAGAACCAGCGGGGAACACTGAAGCTTTCTTT. This gives the protein CASSSQVREPAGNTEAFF.

The chain is built from TRBV5-1 and TRBJ2-7, with D unclear. This CDR3 has 14 amino acids. V shed 3 bases and J shed 1 base, with 11 bases lying between them. Germline V lookup: CDR1 SGHRS, CDR2 YFSETQ. CDR3 region: CASSSGRRSYEQYF. In DNA form, the CDR3 reads TGCGCCAGCAGCTCGGGTCGCAGATCCTACGAGCAGTACTTC. Using reference TRBV5-1 and TRBJ2-7 for the parts outside the CDR3, the full variable domain is KAGVTQTPRYLIKTRGQQVTLSCSPISGHRSVSWYQQTPGQGLQFLFEYFSETQRNKGNFPGRFSGRQFSNSRSEMNVSTLELGDSALYLCASSSGRRSYEQYFGPGTRLTVT.

The rearrangement links TRBV6-5 to TRBJ1-1; TRBD1 matches at 7 bases. The germline gives CDR1 MNHEY, CDR2 SVGAGI. CDR3 length: 14 residues. With V trimmed by 6 bases and J by 5 bases, 9 bases remained unmatched. The CDR3 DNA is TGTGCCAGCAGGCATGACAGGGTAGGGACTGAAGCTTTCTTT. It codes for CASRHDRVGTEAFF.

The CDR3 DNA reads as TGCGCCAGCAGGTCGCTAATCACCGGGGAGCTGTTTTTT. Translated, it gives CASRSLITGELFF. The chain links TRBV4-1 to TRBJ2-2; D unclear. The germline V and J ends were trimmed by 6 bases and 4 bases, with 9 bases remaining between them. This CDR3 region has 13 residues. Germline V CDR1 and CDR2: MGHRA, YSYEKL.

This sequence joins TRBV11-3 and TRBJ2-1; TRBD1 is a possible D gene (7 bases). Trimming pared 5 bases from V and 8 bases from J, leaving 19 bases between. CDR1 is SGHNT and CDR2 is YENEEA in the germline V gene. The CDR3 runs 15 residues. CDR3 sequence reads: CASSPRDSTGDEQFF. Here the CDR3 DNA reads TGTGCCAGCAGCCCGCGGGACAGCACGGGAGATGAGCAGTTCTTC.

This rearrangement joins TRBV5-8 to TRBJ2-7, with D perhaps matching TRBD2 (5 bases). CDR3 length: 15 amino acids. Trimming left V 8 bases short and J 1 base short, with 19 bases between. Germline V gene sequence: CDR1 SGHTS, CDR2 YDEGEE. The CDR3 region has the DNA TGTGCCAGTACCCCCAGAGGGAGTTTTTCCTACGAGCAGTACTTC. It is translated as CASTPRGSFSYEQYF.

This rearrangement joins TRBV5-1 to TRBJ2-5; 13 positions match TRBD2. The CDR3 extends over 15 amino acids. Trimming removed 4 bases from V and 5 bases from J; junction bases left unmatched: 5. Germline CDR1 SGHRS, CDR2 YFSETQ. CDR3 in DNA: TGCGCCAGCAGCAAGGGACTAGCGGGGAGTGAGACCCAGTACTTC. Translated, it gives CASSKGLAGSETQYF.

The gene calls are TRBV24-1 and TRBJ2-3; 7 positions match TRBD2. Per germline, CDR1 KGHDR and CDR2 SFDVKD. This CDR3 contains 13 residues. Unmatched junction bases numbered 3, after V lost 5 bases and J lost 5 bases. DNA of the CDR3: TGTGCCACCAGTGTGGGAGGGCAAGATACGCAGTATTTT. It specifies CATSVGGQDTQYF.

This sequence joins TRBV19 and TRBJ1-3; D not resolved. Germline CDR1 LNHDA, CDR2 SQIVND (reference sequence). The V gene lost 1 base and the J gene lost 2 bases, with 9 bases spanning the gap. CDR3 length: 15 amino acids. DNA for the CDR3: TGTGCCAGTAGTATAGGGAGGAAAACTGGAAACACCATATATTTT. Its protein product is CASSIGRKTGNTIYF. The complete variable domain, with remaining parts taken from reference TRBV19 and TRBJ1-3, reads DGGITQSPKYLFRKEGQNVTLSCEQNLNHDAMYWYRQDPGQGLRLIYYSQIVNDFQKGDIAEGYSVSREKKESFPLTVTSAQKNPTAFYLCASSIGRKTGNTIYFGEGSWLTVV.

The chain employs TRBV11-2 and TRBJ2-1, with 10 nucleotides matching TRBD2. CDR1 SGHAT and CDR2 FQNNGV come from the germline V gene. J lost 9 bases, V lost 7 bases, and 12 bases had no gene match. This CDR3 region has 15 residues. DNA of the CDR3: TGTGCCAGCATCACTACTAGCGGGAATGCAGGTGAGCAGTTCTTC. It yields the protein CASITTSGNAGEQFF. Together with reference TRBV11-2 and TRBJ2-1, the CDR3 gives the full variable domain: EAGVAQSPRYKIIEKRQSVAFWCNPISGHATLYWYQQILGQGPKLLIQFQNNGVVDDSQLPKDRFSAERLKGVDSTLKIQPAKLEDSAVYLCASITTSGNAGEQFFGPGTRLTVL.

This chain uses TRBV11-2 with TRBJ2-7; 7 bases fit TRBD1. The ends lost 6 bases at V and 5 bases at J; junction bases unmatched: 4. In germline, CDR1 is SGHAT, CDR2 FQNNGV. This CDR3 comprises 12 residues. The CDR3 spells CASRSTGNEQYF. CDR3 nucleotides: TGTGCCAGCAGGTCGACAGGGAACGAGCAGTACTTC.

V usage is TRBV7-2 and J usage is TRBJ2-1, with D perhaps matching TRBD1 (5 bases). CDR1 is SGHTA, CDR2 FQGNSA, per germline. Between the trimmed V and J ends, which lost 5 bases and 7 bases, there was a span of 21 bases. This CDR3 is built from 16 residues. The CDR3 region is CASSLRGAYARNEQFF. The DNA for the CDR3 is TGTGCCAGCAGCCTTCGTGGGGCGTACGCGAGGAATGAGCAGTTCTTC.

The rearrangement uses TRBV6-1 and TRBJ2-5, with 8 bases that match TRBD2. The J segment lost 4 bases and the V segment lost 2 bases, leaving 9 bases of the junction unmatched. Germline-derived CDR1 and CDR2 are MNHNS and SASEGT. The length of the CDR3 is 16 residues. For the CDR3, the DNA is TGTGCCAGCAGTGAATTACCAGCGGGGGCGAGAGAGACCCAGTACTTC. Its protein is CASSELPAGARETQYF.

The chain employs TRBV6-2 or TRBV6-3 and TRBJ2-3; TRBD1 is a possible D gene (5 bases). Germline V gene lookup returns CDR1 MNHEY and CDR2 SVGEGT. The CDR3 has 14 amino acids. Trimming cost V 3 bases and J 6 bases, with 13 bases left between them. In DNA form, the CDR3 reads TGTGCCAGCAGTTATGTGGGGCAGGAGGATACGCAGTATTTT. Amino acids: CASSYVGQEDTQYF.

The V gene is TRBV9, the J gene TRBJ2-5; weak D call: TRBD2 (6 bases). CDR1 and CDR2 from the germline V gene are SGDLS and YYNGEE. The CDR3 extends over 15 amino acids. Trimming took off 1 base at V and 1 base at J, with 11 bases between the two ends. The CDR3 DNA reads as TGTGCCAGCAGCGTACGGGGGTTCAGCCAAGAGACCCAGTACTTC. Translating gives CASSVRGFSQETQYF.

The chain carries TRBV9 and TRBJ1-1; TRBD1 matches at 9 bases. The V segment lost 2 bases and the J segment 3 bases; nucleotides outside the gene matches: 5. Germline V gives CDR1 SGDLS, CDR2 YYNGEE. The CDR3 sequence is 15 residues long. CDR3 bases: TGTGCCAGCAGCGTGGGGGACAGGGTCGACACTGAAGCTTTCTTT. Translating gives CASSVGDRVDTEAFF.

To note about this clone: Distinct nucleotide sequences in the sample also encode this CDR3. The V and J genes are TRBV7-6 and TRBJ2-1; TRBD2 aligns across 9 bases. The V segment lost 1 base and the J segment 8 bases; nucleotides outside the gene matches: 9. In germline, CDR1 is SGHVS, CDR2 FNYEAQ. The length of the CDR3 is 16 residues. The CDR3 spells CASSLGGGRALDEQFF. The CDR3, as DNA: TGTGCCAGCAGCTTAGGGGGCGGGAGGGCCTTAGATGAGCAGTTCTTC.

The chain combines TRBV10-3 with TRBJ2-7; 7 bases agree with TRBD1. CDR3 length equals 12 residues. The germline gives CDR1 ENHRY, CDR2 SYGVKD. Trimming cost V 6 bases and J 2 bases; bases outside gene matches: 1. The CDR3 DNA is TGTGCCATCAGGGGACAGACCTACGAGCAGTACTTC. Amino acid sequence: CAIRGQTYEQYF.

The count of this clone is one. V usage is TRBV5-1 and J usage is TRBJ1-4; possible D gene TRBD1, 6 bases. This CDR3 comprises 15 residues. Germline loops: CDR1 SGHRS, CDR2 YFSETQ. V lost 4 bases and J 4 bases, leaving 14 bases between the germline ends. The CDR3 region has the DNA TGCGCCAGCAGCCAACAACAGGGTAATAATGAAAAACTGTTTTTT. This codes for CASSQQQGNNEKLFF. Combining the CDR3 with reference TRBV5-1 and TRBJ1-4 gives the whole variable domain KAGVTQTPRYLIKTRGQQVTLSCSPISGHRSVSWYQQTPGQGLQFLFEYFSETQRNKGNFPGRFSGRQFSNSRSEMNVSTLELGDSALYLCASSQQQGNNEKLFFGSGTQLSVL.

This clone was seen just once. The chain recombines TRBV24-1 with TRBJ2-3; weak D call: TRBD1 (6 bases). Per the germline V gene, CDR1 is KGHDR and CDR2 is SFDVKD. V was shortened by 2 bases and J by 6 bases, with 11 bases between the two germline ends. The CDR3 has 14 amino acids. The CDR3 region has the DNA TGTGCCACCAGTGATTGGAGGACAGAGGATACGCAGTATTTT. Its protein product is CATSDWRTEDTQYF.

This chain joins TRBV6-5 and TRBJ2-7; D is unclear. CDR3 length: 13 residues. The germline gives CDR1 MNHEY, CDR2 SVGAGI. The CDR3 sequence is CITIAGSSYEQYF. CDR3 bases: TGTATAACCATAGCCGGCAGCTCCTACGAGCAGTACTTC.

The sample holds a few counts of this clone. Here the CDR3 reads CATSRGTGPEQFF. Here the CDR3 DNA reads TGTGCCACCAGCCGGGGGACAGGGCCTGAGCAGTTCTTC. V and J are TRBV15 and TRBJ2-1, with 9 bases fitting TRBD1. Germline V lookup: CDR1 LNHNV, CDR2 YYDKDF (reference sequence). V lost 5 bases and J lost 9; bases outside the gene matches: 5. The CDR3 consists of 13 residues.

The chain joins TRBV6-5 to TRBJ2-7, with TRBD1 matching 7 bases. Germline CDR1 and CDR2: MNHEY and SVGAGI. The CDR3 contains 12 residues. J gave up 9 bases and V 6 bases, and 8 bases lay outside the gene matches. The CDR3 protein is CASSQQGYGQYF. The CDR3, as DNA: TGTGCCAGCAGCCAACAGGGGTATGGGCAGTACTTC.